What follows are 32 T cell receptor beta chains derived from one specimen sequenced in a study of T cell responses to AZD1222 COVID-19 vaccine. Sequenced by immunoSEQ multiplex PCR; TCRdb stores in-frame clones only, minus some. This table has 150,000 or so clones, more than 75% appearing once. Here the sequenced sample was peripheral blood, taken on day 0 of MenACWY control vaccination. The receptors here all came from an adult in good health.

The chain joins TRBV5-1 to TRBJ2-3; tentatively, D is TRBD1 or TRBD2 (5 bases each). The V gene's germline CDR1 is SGHRS and CDR2 YFSETQ. The CDR3 contains 16 residues. Trimming took 3 bases from V and 2 from J, leaving 16 bases between them. CDR3 sequence: CASSSGTGRNTDTQYF. CDR3 nucleotide sequence: TGCGCCAGCAGCTCCGGGACGGGAAGAAACACAGATACGCAGTATTTT.

The rearrangement joins TRBV2 to TRBJ2-3; the match to TRBD2 covers 8 bases. The ends lost 7 bases at V and 5 bases at J; junction bases unmatched: 11. The CDR3 contains 15 residues. Germline CDR1 and CDR2: SNHLY and FYNNEI. CDR3 protein: CASNTRGGVGDTQYF. The CDR3 nucleotides read TGTGCCAGCAATACCCGGGGGGGCGTGGGAGATACGCAGTATTTT.

The chain carries TRBV5-1 and TRBJ2-7; 7 bases align to TRBD2. Germline assignment: CDR1 SGHRS and CDR2 YFSETQ. The junction had 11 bases not matched to a gene; V was cut back by 4 bases and J by 1 base. The CDR3 is 16 amino acids. The CDR3 DNA reads TGCGCCAGCAGCGCGGGAGACGGGCGCGGTTCCTACGAGCAGTACGTC. It is translated as CASSAGDGRGSYEQYV.

The chain combines TRBV2 with TRBJ1-3; D uncertain. This CDR3 spans 15 amino acids. Germline CDR1 is SNHLY and CDR2 is FYNNEI. Trimming took off 6 bases at V and 0 bases at J, with 12 bases between the two ends. CDR3 DNA: TGTGCCAGCAGGGCGGAGGGCCTCTCTGGAAACACCATATATTTT. Translation: CASRAEGLSGNTIYF. The full variable domain, its missing parts supplied by reference TRBV2 and TRBJ1-3, is EPEVTQTPSHQVTQMGQEVILRCVPISNHLYFYWYRQILGQKVEFLVSFYNNEISEKSEIFDDQFSVERPDGSNFTLKIRSTKLEDSAMYFCASRAEGLSGNTIYFGEGSWLTVV.

This chain joins TRBV11-2 and TRBJ1-6, with D perhaps matching TRBD1 (6 bases). CDR1 and CDR2 (germline): SGHAT, FQNNGV. Trimming removed 2 bases at V and 7 bases at J, with 12 bases between. This CDR3 is 15 amino acids long. The CDR3 region has the DNA TGTGCCAGCAGCTTAAACAGGGTGCCAAATTCACCCCTCCACTTT. Protein: CASSLNRVPNSPLHF.

This clone occurred a few times. The chain links TRBV9 to TRBJ1-2; D might be TRBD1 (6 bases). This CDR3 comprises 15 residues. Germline V gives CDR1 SGDLS, CDR2 YYNGEE. V lost 0 bases and J lost 7, with 16 bases in between. In DNA, the CDR3 is TGTGCCAGCAGCGTAGGGTTGAGGACAGTGGGTGGCTACACCTTC. The encoded protein is CASSVGLRTVGGYTF.

The chain combines TRBV5-1 with TRBJ2-5, with D possibly matching TRBD1 (5 bases). Germline-derived CDR1 and CDR2 are SGHRS and YFSETQ. The CDR3 is made up of 16 amino acids. Trimming shortened V by 4 bases and J by 1 base, and 17 bases separated the two germline ends. The CDR3 DNA is TGCGCCAGCAGCCCTAATCAGGGTCTCCCCCAAGAGACCCAGTACTTC. It encodes CASSPNQGLPQETQYF. Complete variable domain (other parts from reference TRBV5-1 and TRBJ2-5): KAGVTQTPRYLIKTRGQQVTLSCSPISGHRSVSWYQQTPGQGLQFLFEYFSETQRNKGNFPGRFSGRQFSNSRSEMNVSTLELGDSALYLCASSPNQGLPQETQYFGPGTRLLVL.

The chain carries TRBV2 and TRBJ1-2; TRBD1 matches 8 bases. Germline lookup yields CDR1 SNHLY and CDR2 FYNNEI. The J segment lost 4 bases and the V segment lost 6 bases, leaving 19 bases of the junction unmatched. This CDR3 has 18 amino acids. Written as DNA, the CDR3 is TGTGCCAGCAGCAAAGAAATTAGCCAGGGGGCGTCGACCTATGGCTACACCTTC. Translation: CASSKEISQGASTYGYTF.

The J gene is TRBJ2-1, the V gene TRBV5-1; 12 bases are a match to TRBD1. The CDR3 totals 15 residues. CDR1 SGHRS and CDR2 YFSETQ come from the germline V gene. The junction had 7 bases not matched to a gene; V was cut back by 4 bases and J by 8 bases. CDR3 nucleotide sequence: TGCGCCAGCAGCAAGGGACAGGGGGCGCGCGATGAGCAGTTCTTC. Amino acids: CASSKGQGARDEQFF.

The rearrangement uses TRBV9 and TRBJ2-1, with D uncertain. Germline values: CDR1 SGDLS, CDR2 YYNGEE. V lost 0 bases and J lost 3, with 10 bases in between. This CDR3 region has 15 residues. The DNA of the CDR3 is TGTGCCAGCAGCGTAGATGGGCTGGTCTACAATGAGCAGTTCTTC. It is translated as CASSVDGLVYNEQFF.

The V call is TRBV11-2, the J call TRBJ2-5, with D possibly called TRBD1 or TRBD2 (5 bases each). The CDR3 covers 17 residues. V gave up 0 bases and J gave up 2 bases, with 16 bases separating them. Germline CDR1 SGHAT, CDR2 FQNNGV. The CDR3 DNA sequence: TGTGCCAGCAGCTTAGATCAGAGGGGCGGCAGGCAAGAGACCCAGTACTTC. It encodes CASSLDQRGGRQETQYF.

This clone was detected many times. The gene calls are TRBV5-4 and TRBJ2-2; the match to TRBD2 covers 8 bases. Per germline, CDR1 SGHNT and CDR2 YYREEE (reference sequence). J lost 6 bases, V lost 4 bases, and 11 bases had no gene match. The CDR3 totals 16 residues. The CDR3: CASSPRTGGPAGELFF. CDR3 coding DNA: TGTGCCAGCAGCCCAAGAACGGGGGGGCCGGCCGGGGAGCTGTTTTTT.

The V and J genes are TRBV7-9 and TRBJ2-3; D is possibly TRBD2 (6 bases). Per the germline V gene, CDR1 is SEHNR and CDR2 is FQNEAQ (reference sequence). Trimming took off 5 bases at V and 0 bases at J, with 9 bases between the two ends. CDR3 size: 14 residues. The CDR3 sequence is CASSPSDSTDTQYF. The CDR3 nucleotides read TGTGCCAGCAGCCCTAGCGACAGCACAGATACGCAGTATTTT.

The chain recombines TRBV7-2 with TRBJ2-6; D is unclear. CDR3 length: 18 residues. The V gene's germline CDR1 is SGHTA and CDR2 FQGNSA. Trimming removed 4 bases at V and 2 bases at J, with 18 bases between. The CDR3 DNA reads TGTGCCAGCAGCTCAGCCCCCTACAAGGCAACTGGGGCCAACGTCCTGACTTTC. This encodes CASSSAPYKATGANVLTF.

J is TRBJ2-7 and V is TRBV27; 9 bases are shared with TRBD1. The J segment lost 3 bases and the V segment lost 5 bases, leaving 11 bases of the junction unmatched. The CDR3 is made up of 16 amino acids. Germline CDR1 and CDR2: MNHEY and SMNVEV (reference sequence). The CDR3, as DNA: TGTGCCAGCAGTGCCCGGACCGGGACAGGGTACTACGAGCAGTACGTC. The encoded protein is CASSARTGTGYYEQYV.

V and J are TRBV10-1 and TRBJ2-2; TRBD2 is a possible D gene (5 bases). CDR1 WNHNN and CDR2 SYGVQD come from the germline V gene (reference sequence). The CDR3 covers 14 residues. The ends were cut back, 2 bases at V and 7 bases at J, with 11 bases in the middle. This chain's CDR3 is CASSEGKRDGELFF. The CDR3 nucleotides are TGCGCCAGCAGTGAGGGAAAACGGGACGGGGAGCTGTTTTTT.

This rearrangement joins TRBV5-1 to TRBJ1-1; D not certain. CDR1 is SGHRS, CDR2 YFSETQ, per germline. V shed 0 bases and J shed 3 bases, with 9 bases lying between them. The CDR3 sequence is 14 residues long. The CDR3 loop is CASSLGDTYTEAFF. As DNA, the CDR3 is TGCGCCAGCAGCTTGGGTGACACCTACACTGAAGCTTTCTTT.

This clone appeared a single time. V is TRBV5-5 and J is TRBJ2-5; 7 bases agree with TRBD1. Trimming took 4 bases from V and 3 from J; bases not matched to a gene: 12. Germline V CDR1 and CDR2: SGHKS, YYEKEE (reference sequence). The CDR3 runs 16 residues. The CDR3 sequence: CASSPNPGQKKETQYF. CDR3 nucleotides: TGTGCCAGCAGCCCAAACCCGGGACAGAAGAAAGAGACCCAGTACTTC.

The sample holds one count of this clone. The gene calls are TRBV5-4 and TRBJ2-5, with a tentative D call TRBD1 (6 bases). CDR1 and CDR2 (germline): SGHNT, YYREEE (reference sequence). The CDR3 runs to 13 residues. The V end was cut by 2 bases, the J end by 5 bases, with 10 bases between. The CDR3 DNA sequence: TGTGCCAGCAGCTTTACAGGGCGCGAGACCCAGTACTTC. This sequence encodes CASSFTGRETQYF.

The CDR3 region has the DNA TGTGCCAGCAGTGAAGGGGTAGGGGGGATCTACGAGCAGTACGTC. Translated: CASSEGVGGIYEQYV. The genes are TRBV6-1 and TRBJ2-7; perhaps D is TRBD1 or TRBD2 (6 bases each). The CDR3 is made up of 15 amino acids. The germline CDR1 and CDR2 sequences are MNHNS and SASEGT. Trimming removed 1 base at V and 3 bases at J, with 13 bases between.

J is TRBJ2-5 and V is TRBV5-6; 8 positions agree with TRBD1. After removal of 4 bases from V and 3 bases from J, the junction contained 8 bases not matched to a gene. Looked up from germline, CDR1 is SGHDT and CDR2 is YYEEEE. The length of the CDR3 is 15 residues. In DNA form, the CDR3 reads TGTGCCAGCAGCCTTAGGGACAGGTCCGAAGAGACCCAGTACTTC. Amino acids: CASSLRDRSEETQYF.

This chain joins TRBV7-2 and TRBJ2-3; D not certain. Germline CDR1 and CDR2: SGHTA and FQGNSA. The CDR3 covers 11 residues. The V gene lost 5 bases and the J gene lost 6 bases, with 6 bases spanning the gap. DNA of the CDR3: TGTGCCAGCAGCCTTGTTGATACGCAGTATTTT. Translating it yields CASSLVDTQYF.

The chain carries TRBV10-2 and TRBJ1-5, with D possibly matching TRBD1 (5 bases). The CDR3 consists of 14 residues. Germline V lookup: CDR1 WSHSY, CDR2 SAAADI. V lost 5 bases and J lost 0, with 8 bases in between. CDR3 protein: CASSMTDSNQPQHF. The CDR3 bases are TGCGCCAGCAGTATGACAGATAGCAATCAGCCCCAGCATTTT.

The chain couples TRBV5-4 to TRBJ1-2; 9 bases are a match to TRBD1. CDR3 length: 14 amino acids. Germline V CDR1 and CDR2: SGHNT, YYREEE (reference sequence). Germline trimming cut 3 bases from V and 4 bases from J; bases unmatched to any gene: 4. In DNA form, the CDR3 reads TGTGCCAGCAGCTCAGAGACAGGGGGCTATGGCTACACCTTC. Translating it yields CASSSETGGYGYTF. Supplemented by reference TRBV5-4 and TRBJ1-2, the full variable domain reads ETGVTQSPTHLIKTRGQQVTLRCSSQSGHNTVSWYQQALGQGPQFIFQYYREEENGRGNFPPRFSGLQFPNYSSELNVNALELDDSALYLCASSSETGGYGYTFGSGTRLTVV.

The chain carries TRBV6-5 and TRBJ2-1, with 9 bases identical to TRBD1. The CDR3 loop spans 14 amino acids. The germline V gene encodes CDR1 MNHEY and CDR2 SVGAGI. With V trimmed by 1 base and J by 9 bases, 4 bases remained unmatched. This CDR3 reads CASSYLQGAREQFF. The CDR3, as DNA: TGTGCCAGCAGTTACTTACAGGGGGCGCGTGAGCAGTTCTTC.

The chain recombines TRBV2 with TRBJ1-2; no definite D call. Trimming removed 3 bases at V and 5 bases at J, with 4 bases between. Germline values: CDR1 SNHLY, CDR2 FYNNEI. The CDR3 length is 11 residues. The CDR3 protein is CASSDRYGYTF. CDR3 in DNA: TGTGCCAGCAGTGACCGATATGGCTACACCTTC. The whole variable domain, filled in from reference TRBV2 and TRBJ1-2, reads EPEVTQTPSHQVTQMGQEVILRCVPISNHLYFYWYRQILGQKVEFLVSFYNNEISEKSEIFDDQFSVERPDGSNFTLKIRSTKLEDSAMYFCASSDRYGYTFGSGTRLTVV.

This clone turned up a few times. CDR3 region: CASSWDSNSPLHF. The CDR3 bases are TGTGCCAGCAGCTGGGACAGCAATTCACCCCTCCACTTT. This rearrangement joins TRBV6-6 to TRBJ1-6; TRBD1 matches at 7 bases. The CDR3 runs to 13 residues. The J segment lost 7 bases and the V segment lost 6 bases, leaving 3 bases of the junction unmatched. Germline-derived CDR1 and CDR2 are MNHNY and SVGAGI (reference sequence).

This chain uses TRBV21-1 with TRBJ2-7; the D call TRBD1 from the table was never checked on the DNA. TRBV21-1 is an annotated pseudogene. The CDR3 covers 13 residues. CDR3 in DNA: TGTGCCAGCCGAGGGACAGGGTCGTACGAGCAGTACTTC. The encoded protein is CASRGTGSYEQYF.

The CDR3 DNA reads TGTGCCAGCTCACCTCGGACGGGGACAGGGATCAACACTGAAGCTTTCTTT. This gives the protein CASSPRTGTGINTEAFF. This sequence joins TRBV18 and TRBJ1-1; 9 bases map to TRBD1. The germline CDR1 and CDR2 sequences are KGHSH and LQKENI. CDR3 size: 17 residues. The V and J ends lost 3 bases and 2 bases, in that order; junction bases with no gene match: 10.

This chain joins TRBV5-4 and TRBJ2-1; TRBD2 matches 12 bases. Trimming took 0 bases from V and 6 from J; bases not matched to a gene: 7. Germline V lookup: CDR1 SGHNT, CDR2 YYREEE (reference sequence). This CDR3 has 17 residues. DNA for the CDR3: TGTGCCAGCAGCTTGGGGCTAGCGGGGGGGCATAGCAATGAGCAGTTCTTC. Translating gives CASSLGLAGGHSNEQFF.

The chain uses TRBV9 and TRBJ2-2; D not resolved. Trimming left V 0 bases short and J 8 bases short, with 5 bases between. Per the germline V gene, CDR1 is SGDLS and CDR2 is YYNGEE. The CDR3 consists of 12 residues. The CDR3 reads CASSVGGGELFF. DNA of the CDR3: TGTGCCAGCAGCGTAGGTGGGGGGGAGCTGTTTTTT. Using reference TRBV9 and TRBJ2-2 for the parts outside the CDR3, the full variable domain is DSGVTQTPKHLITATGQRVTLRCSPRSGDLSVYWYQQSLDQGLQFLIQYYNGEERAKGNILERFSAQQFPDLHSELNLSSLELGDSALYFCASSVGGGELFFGEGSRLTVL.

The chain is built from TRBV7-2 and TRBJ1-2; D is possibly TRBD1 (6 bases). The CDR3 spans 16 residues. CDR1 is SGHTA and CDR2 is FQGNSA in the germline V gene. V lost 5 bases, J lost 3 bases, and 19 bases lay in between. CDR3 region: CASSQGYLTRDYGYTF. In DNA form, the CDR3 reads TGTGCCAGCAGCCAGGGGTATCTCACGAGGGACTATGGCTACACCTTC.